A selection of T cell receptor beta chains follows, all from one sample in a study of naive and memory T cell subsets. MiXCR was run by TCRdb on the 5' RACE reads, yielding one entry per CDR3 protein. The sample includes about 62,000 distinct CDR3 sequences, roughly 8.1% of them seen just once. These TCRs come from a female donor in good health. Both conserved end residues are part of each CDR3. A D gene is named only where the DNA matches it firmly. Rows give clone size only sometimes, using once, few, many, or a class for an expanded clone.

d_gene	v_gene	j_gene	abundance	CDR3nt	CDR3aa
-	TRBV21-1	TRBJ1-6	few	TGTGCCAGCAGCAACCTGAACAGGGGAGGCTCCCTGAGCTCCTATAATTCACCCCTCCACTTT	CASSNLNRGGSLSSYNSPLHF
-	TRBV7-2	TRBJ2-3	many	TGTGCCAGCAGCTTACAGGGCACAGATACGCAGTATTTT	CASSLQGTDTQYF
TRBD2	TRBV29-1	TRBJ2-7	-	TGCAGCGTTGCCGCGACTAGCAGTTTCTACGAGCAGTACTTC	CSVAATSSFYEQYF
-	TRBV7-2	TRBJ2-1	few	TGTGCCAGCAGCTTAACGTGGGGCAGTAGGTCTTACAATGAGCAGTTCTTC	CASSLTWGSRSYNEQFF
-	TRBV5-4	TRBJ2-7	few	TGTGCCAGCAGCTTCCAAGACAGGTCCCACGAGCAGTACTTC	CASSFQDRSHEQYF
TRBD1	TRBV30	TRBJ2-2	-	TGTGCCTGGAGTAGGGGGACAGTCACCGGGGAGCTGTTTTTT	CAWSRGTVTGELFF
TRBD1	TRBV5-1	TRBJ2-3	few	TGCGCCAGCAGCTTAGGACAGGGAGCCACAGATACGCAGTATTTT	CASSLGQGATDTQYF
TRBD1	TRBV30	TRBJ1-2	many	TGTGCCTGGAAATCCCCCACGACAGGGACGAACTCTAACTATGGCTACACCTTC	CAWKSPTTGTNSNYGYTF
TRBD1	TRBV2	TRBJ2-5	few	TGTGCCAGCAGTCTTCCGACAGGGGGCCGGGAGACCCAGTACTTC	CASSLPTGGRETQYF
-	TRBV6-5	TRBJ1-1	few	TGTGCCAGCTCCCGGGGGGCGAACACTGAAGCTTTCTTT	CASSRGANTEAFF
-	TRBV7-9	TRBJ1-4	many	TGTGCCAGCAGCTTTAACAGGGAAGCAGTTGAAAAACTGTTTTTT	CASSFNREAVEKLFF
-	TRBV5-6	TRBJ1-1	many	TGTGCCAGCAGCAAACAGGGGAACACTGAAGCTTTCTTT	CASSKQGNTEAFF
-	TRBV13	TRBJ2-5	few	TGTGCCAGCAGCCTTAGACCACAAGAGACCCAGTACTTC	CASSLRPQETQYF
-	TRBV12-5	TRBJ1-1	many	TGTGCTAGTGGTTTTAGTCCGAACACTGAAGCTTTCTTT	CASGFSPNTEAFF
-	TRBV11-3	TRBJ2-1	many	TGTGCCAGCAGCCCCTCGCCACCCATGGGGGGGGAGTACAGGGATGAGCAGTTCTTC	CASSPSPPMGGEYRDEQFF